The entry that follows covers one TCR beta chain sequence. The sample comes from a study of blood T cell repertoires in COVID-19. Study at large: Sites across the United States, Italy and Spain contributed samples from acute and convalescent COVID-19. The cDNA or gDNA used as material had been derived from T cells, B-cell-depleted T cells, or PBMCs.

Seattle patient enrollment occurred during active infection, with longitudinal follow-up thereafter. TCRdb's copy holds only in-frame clones and misses some; the assay was immunoSEQ multiplex PCR. This table holds 75,000 to 90,000 clones, around four fifths found once. The CDR3 is made up of 16 amino acids. CDR1 is SGHNT, CDR2 YENEEA, per germline. V lost 4 bases, J lost 2 bases, and 5 bases stayed unmatched. The chain carries TRBV11-3 and TRBJ2-3, with 11 bases lining up with TRBD2. The clonotype was recovered from a man between 60 and 75 years old with COVID-19, enrolled during active disease. Sequences were obtained from peripheral blood. In nucleotides, the CDR3 is TGTGCCAGCAGCTCTAGACTAGCGGGACTCACAGATACGCAGTATTTT. Translating gives CASSSRLAGLTDTQYF. Together with reference TRBV11-3 and TRBJ2-3, the CDR3 gives the full variable domain: EAGVVQSPRYKIIEKKQPVAFWCNPISGHNTLYWYLQNLGQGPELLIRYENEEAVDDSQLPKDRFSAERLKGVDSTLKIQPAELGDSAVYLCASSSRLAGLTDTQYFGPGTRLTVL.